Here is one T cell receptor beta chain with its context. This clonotype was observed many times. Its antigen is still unknown. Base qualities are not recorded, but no much larger clone differs from it by a single base. This specimen comes from a study of identical twins (dated by TCRdb to 2015 to 2016). Regarding the study in general: The study deep-sequenced TCR alpha and beta repertoires from monozygotic twins, unrelated adults of various ages and cord blood to test whether fetal clonotypes persist. To rule out contamination, the twin experiments were replicated at different times with different library preparation protocols.

Library preparation was by 5' RACE. The data were produced on an Illumina HiSeq 2000. A universal primer binding site was added through template switching, and the final cDNA carried a unique molecular identifier so that TCR cDNA molecules could be counted accurately. First-strand cDNA for TCR alpha and beta chains was synthesized from specific primers in the conserved constant-segment region. To control for contamination, every cDNA library carried two barcodes: a SMART-Mk sample barcode plus Illumina barcodes. TruSeq adapter sequences along with Illumina sample barcodes were introduced in two successive PCR steps. The Illumina HiSeq platform was used with custom primers to sequence TCR alpha and beta cDNA libraries. The original methods were these. MiGEC processed the raw reads to extract unique molecular identifiers, while MiXCR was used to determine the CDR3 positions. For each individual, recombination models were inferred using an EM algorithm with the repgenHMM and IGoR tools. Shared clonotype analysis was performed with the tcR package in R, normalizing sharing by the product of cloneset sizes. To study raw recombination free of thymic and clonal selection effects, out-of-frame nonproductive sequences were analyzed. TCRdb reworked the public reads: Q25 trimming with fastp, MiXCR clone assembly, productive beta chains retained. Entries are consolidated by CDR3 protein sequence, retaining the most common genes and DNA. The V and J calls and clone size are TCRdb's, not the authors'. This sample holds some 710,000 distinct CDR3 sequences; around 6% were observed only once. The ten most abundant clones make up roughly 2% of the sample.

From its cysteine to its phenylalanine, the CDR3 spans 14 amino acids. The DNA shown is the 42-base CDR3, in frame from base 1. The germline V and J ends show losses of 1 base and 6 bases respectively, and no gene match explains 5 bases of the junction. CDR1 and CDR2 were assigned from the germline V gene (reference sequence) as DFQATT and SNEGSKA. The study at large found these results: Because the same donors could not be followed over many years, the conclusions relied on cross-sectional statistical analysis. Fewer insertions were carried by abundant cord blood beta clonotypes, a similar but weaker trend appeared in young adult naive repertoires, and no such trend appeared in memory repertoires. Excess twin sharing in beta out-of-frame sequences was weaker because fewer shared sequences lowered the signal-to-noise ratio. Out-of-frame TCR alpha sharing in monozygotic twins was systematically underestimated by recombination models, whereas sharing between unrelated individuals was in agreement with the recombination models. Compared with coincidental sharing between unrelated individuals, out-of-frame TCR alpha sequences shared between twins showed an excess of sequences with low generation probability. Invariant T cells such as MAIT and iNKT could partly confound zero-insertion analyses, though diverse VJ usage argued against this for most clonotypes.

Only healthy Caucasian donors were included. Three unrelated non-twin adults were also sequenced: a male aged 18 to 29, a male aged 50 to 60 and a female aged 50 to 60. Using Miltenyi CD45RO+ enrichment and human naive T-cell isolation kits, memory (CD45RO+) and naive T cells were isolated from PBMC. Sequencing was performed on naive T cells sorted from blood. The cell subset or site label of this sample denotes: cells isolated with a human naive T-cell isolation kit. The receptor's source is a young man in good health. The sequence is built from TRBV20-1 and TRBJ2-1; TRBD1 lines up with 8 middle nucleotides. The nucleotide sequence reads as follows: TGCAGTGCTAGAGGACAGGGGATAATCAATGAGCAGTTCTTC. Translated, this gives CSARGQGIINEQFF.